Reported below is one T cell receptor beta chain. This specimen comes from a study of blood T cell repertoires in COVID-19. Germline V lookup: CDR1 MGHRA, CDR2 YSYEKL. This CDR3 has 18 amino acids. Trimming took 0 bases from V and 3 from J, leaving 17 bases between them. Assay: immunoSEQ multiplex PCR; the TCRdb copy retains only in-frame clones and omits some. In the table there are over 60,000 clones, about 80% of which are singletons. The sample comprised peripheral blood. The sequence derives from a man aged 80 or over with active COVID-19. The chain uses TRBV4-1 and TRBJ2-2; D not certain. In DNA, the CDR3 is TGCGCCAGCAGCCAAGATGCCGGAAGCGTAGGCTACACCGGGGAGCTGTTTTTT. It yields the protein CASSQDAGSVGYTGELFF.